The source of this TCR beta chain is a study of technical replicates of blood from a handful of donors. Trimming removed 5 bases from V and 5 bases from J, with 15 bases in between. This CDR3 has 14 amino acids. Per germline, CDR1 SGHVS and CDR2 FQNEAQ. The count of this clone is one. Assay: immunoSEQ multiplex PCR; the TCRdb copy retains only in-frame clones and omits some. This table has 75,000 to 90,000 clones, 95% to 98% appearing once. V usage is TRBV7-8 and J usage is TRBJ1-1; D not resolved. This clonotype originated in a human donor in good health. The sequenced sample consisted of T cells isolated from PBMCs. For the CDR3, the DNA is TGTGCCAGCAGCCGGCCCGAAGGGAGGACTGAAGCTTTCTTT. This sequence encodes CASSRPEGRTEAFF.